Below, 2 T cell receptor beta chains from the same sample are listed, as sequenced in a study of molecular identifiers for immune sequencing clone quantification. TCRdb reanalysed the PCR reads using MiXCR and keeps one entry per CDR3 protein. This sample carries 600,000 to 650,000 distinct CDR3 sequences, just under 20% of them seen once, and the ten largest clones take roughly 0.9%. The sequenced material came from naive CD8+ T cells from blood, with Jurkat cell RNA spiked in. Subset described: FACS-sorted CD8+CD4-CCR7+CD45RA+ naive T cells. The receptors stem from a human donor in good health. Some libraries in this study had Jurkat cell RNA spiked in.

In its sample, this clonotype was seen a few times. CDR3 DNA sequence: TGCGCCAGCAGCCAAGATGGTAGGGGGGAAGGCTATGGCTACACCTTC. It specifies CASSQDGRGEGYGYTF. This chain connects TRBV4-3 to TRBJ1-2, with a possible D match to TRBD1 (6 bases). Per the germline V gene, CDR1 is LGHNA and CDR2 is YSLEER. The CDR3 is 16 residues long. With 0 bases removed from V and 4 bases from J, the gap between germline ends came to 15 bases.

Only a few counts were recorded for this clonotype. The chain links TRBV7-9 to TRBJ2-7; D is undetermined. Between the trimmed V and J ends, which lost 4 bases and 2 bases, there was a span of 6 bases. CDR1 is SEHNR, CDR2 FQNEAQ, per germline (reference sequence). The CDR3 totals 12 residues. In nucleotides, the CDR3 is TGTGCCAGCAGCTATACACCCTACGAGCAGTACTTC. Translation gives CASSYTPYEQYF.